The T cell receptor beta chain under discussion was sequenced for a study of OX40 agonist ivuxolimab in advanced cancers. Across the study: Those treated in dose escalation had hepatocellular carcinoma, melanoma, renal cell cancer or head and neck cancer.

Worth noting for this clone: As yet, its antigen is unknown.

Clones were read by immunoSEQ multiplex PCR, and TCRdb kept only the in-frame ones, dropping some. The table lists roughly 73,000 clones, 70% to 90% of them singletons, with roughly 2.4% in the top ten. Between the trimmed V and J ends, which lost 3 bases and 5 bases, there was a span of 7 bases. The germline gives CDR1 SQVTM, CDR2 ANQGSEA. The length of the CDR3 is 11 residues. Points from the study as a whole: The study found among the lowest clonal expansion in partial responders at 0.1-3.0 mg/kg. With doses of 0.1 to 3.0 mg/kg, CD4+ and CD8+ blood T cells had undergone clonal expansion by week 6. Not determined was the antigen specificity of the expanded peripheral T cells.

The receptor was derived from an adult with an advanced solid tumor such as melanoma, head and neck, liver or kidney cancer. The starting material was CD4+ or CD8+ T cells sorted from blood, obtained in a trial of the OX40 agonist ivuxolimab. The rearrangement links TRBV29-1 to TRBJ1-2; D unclear. The CDR3 sequence: CSVEGAYGYTF. For the CDR3, the DNA is TGCAGCGTTGAGGGCGCTTATGGCTACACCTTC.